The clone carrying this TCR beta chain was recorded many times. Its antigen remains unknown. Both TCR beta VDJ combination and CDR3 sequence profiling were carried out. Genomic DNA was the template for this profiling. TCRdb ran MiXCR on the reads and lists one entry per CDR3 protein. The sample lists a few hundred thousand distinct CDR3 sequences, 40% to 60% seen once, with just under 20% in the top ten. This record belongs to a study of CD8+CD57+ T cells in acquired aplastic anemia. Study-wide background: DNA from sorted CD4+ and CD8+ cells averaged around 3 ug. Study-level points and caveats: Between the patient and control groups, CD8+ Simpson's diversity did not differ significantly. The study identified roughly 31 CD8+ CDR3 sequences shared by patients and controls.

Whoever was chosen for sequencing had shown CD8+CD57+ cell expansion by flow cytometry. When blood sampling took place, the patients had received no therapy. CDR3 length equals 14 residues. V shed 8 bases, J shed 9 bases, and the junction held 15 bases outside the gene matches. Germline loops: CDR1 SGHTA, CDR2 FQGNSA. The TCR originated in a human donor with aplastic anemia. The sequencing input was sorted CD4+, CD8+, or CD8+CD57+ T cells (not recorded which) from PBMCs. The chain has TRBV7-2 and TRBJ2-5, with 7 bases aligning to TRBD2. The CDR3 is CASGEVGGGGAQYF. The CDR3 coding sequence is TGTGCCAGCGGCGAAGTGGGGGGGGGGGGGGCCCAGTACTTC.